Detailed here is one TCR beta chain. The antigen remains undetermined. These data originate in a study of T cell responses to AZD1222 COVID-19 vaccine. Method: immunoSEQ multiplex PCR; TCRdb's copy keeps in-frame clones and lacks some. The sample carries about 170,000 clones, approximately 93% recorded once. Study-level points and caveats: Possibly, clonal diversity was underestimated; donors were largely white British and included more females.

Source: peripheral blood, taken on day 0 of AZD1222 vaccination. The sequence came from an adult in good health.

DNA for the CDR3: TGTGCCAGCAGTTACTCGGACGGGGAAAAACTGTTTTTT. This sequence encodes CASSYSDGEKLFF. The gene calls are TRBV6-6 and TRBJ1-4; D remains unclear. CDR1 MNHNY and CDR2 SVGAGI come from the germline V gene (reference sequence). The germline V and J ends were trimmed by 0 bases and 8 bases, with 7 bases remaining between them. This CDR3 has 13 residues.